A single sample gave rise to the 25 T cell receptor beta chains below, sequenced in a study of regulatory T cells in long-lasting Graves disease (dated by TCRdb to 2020 to 2023). The time point label here, explained by the study, means: persistent/refractory GD, antithyroid drugs over 5 years with positive TRAb. RNA was extracted from PBMCs in TRIzol for both TCR sequencing and RNA sequencing. Libraries were built with multiplex PCR. For sequencing, an Illumina HiSeq 4000 was employed. To build TCR beta libraries, CDR3 regions were amplified by Arm-PCR using iRepertoire HTBI primers. Clones were called with MiXCR by TCRdb after fastp trimmed the public reads at Q25, and only in-frame beta chains were retained. Each CDR3 protein appears once, grouped with its most common genes and DNA. A total of around 400,000 distinct CDR3 sequences appear in this sample, around 22% of them only once. The leading ten clones occupy around 26% of the sample.

This sample comprised peripheral blood mononuclear cells (PBMCs), obtained when the disease was refractory, from a patient treated with antithyroid drugs. The receptors derive from a female donor with Graves disease.

This chain uses TRBV18 with TRBJ1-3; D gene uncertain. V was trimmed by 6 bases and J by 0 bases, leaving 9 bases between them. The CDR3 is 14 residues long. The germline V gene encodes CDR1 KGHSH and CDR2 LQKENI. CDR3 region: CASSPTPSGNTIYF. The DNA of the CDR3 is TGTGCCAGCTCGCCCACGCCCTCTGGAAACACCATATATTTT.

This clonotype was detected ten times or more. The chain recombines TRBV5-1 with TRBJ1-1, with TRBD1 matching 10 bases. Germline CDR1 and CDR2: SGHRS and YFSETQ. CDR3 size: 15 residues. The ends lost 4 bases at V and 7 bases at J; junction bases unmatched: 10. Here the CDR3 reads CASSDQTGGVFEAFF. CDR3 DNA sequence: TGCGCCAGCAGCGATCAGACAGGGGGCGTCTTTGAAGCTTTCTTT.

This clonotype has a single count. The gene calls are TRBV7-9 and TRBJ1-4; the D gene is possibly TRBD1 (6 bases). The CDR3 has 17 amino acids. Germline CDR1 reads SEHNR; CDR2 reads FQNEAQ (reference sequence). With 2 bases removed from V and 1 base from J, the gap between germline ends came to 14 bases. The CDR3: CASSLRGGPKTNEKLFF. The CDR3 DNA is TGTGCCAGCAGCTTAAGGGGGGGCCCAAAAACTAATGAAAAACTGTTTTTT.

The chain links TRBV29-1 to TRBJ2-7; perhaps TRBD2 as D (6 bases). The V end lost 7 bases, the J end lost 0 bases, and 10 bases lay between the germline ends. The CDR3 covers 12 residues. Germline loops: CDR1 SQVTM, CDR2 ANQGSEA. The CDR3 DNA reads TGCAGCGCTAAGACTAGCTCCTACGAGCAGTACTTC. The encoded protein is CSAKTSSYEQYF.

The chain recombines TRBV5-5 with TRBJ2-3; 12 positions match TRBD2. Unmatched junction bases numbered 7, after V lost 5 bases and J lost 6 bases. The germline V gene encodes CDR1 SGHKS and CDR2 YYEKEE (reference sequence). This CDR3 spans 15 amino acids. As DNA, the CDR3 is TGTGCCAGCAGGCCGACTAGCGGGGGTTACGATACGCAGTATTTT. Protein sequence: CASRPTSGGYDTQYF.

The table lists this clonotype with a few counts. J is TRBJ2-7 and V is TRBV15; 11 nucleotides line up with TRBD1. Unmatched junction bases numbered 5, after V lost 3 bases and J lost 7 bases. The CDR3 is 14 residues long. Germline loops: CDR1 LNHNV, CDR2 YYDKDF (reference sequence). CDR3 DNA: TGTGCCACCAGCAGGGACAGGGGGCGGGGAGAGCAGTACTTC. Translating gives CATSRDRGRGEQYF. Full variable domain (outside the CDR3, taken from reference TRBV15 and TRBJ2-7): DAMVIQNPRYQVTQFGKPVTLSCSQTLNHNVMYWYQQKSSQAPKLLFHYYDKDFNNEADTPDNFQSRRPNTSFCFLDIRSPGLGDTAMYLCATSRDRGRGEQYFGPGTRLTVT.

This clonotype was counted only a few times. This chain links TRBV5-1 with TRBJ2-2, with D perhaps matching TRBD1 (5 bases). The CDR3 sequence is 14 residues long. CDR1 is SGHRS and CDR2 is YFSETQ in the germline V gene. Trimming stripped 0 bases from V and 6 bases from J, with 9 bases between. The CDR3 region has the DNA TGCGCCAGCAGCTTGGAAGGGGCCTCCGGGGAGCTGTTTTTT. Amino acid sequence: CASSLEGASGELFF.

There are many counts of this clonotype. Here the CDR3 DNA reads TGTGCCAGCAGCTTAGTGGGCGGGCACTCCTACGAGCAGTACTTC. Translation gives CASSLVGGHSYEQYF. The chain has TRBV7-2 and TRBJ2-7; perhaps TRBD2 as D (5 bases). With 1 base removed from V and 0 bases from J, the gap between germline ends came to 10 bases. Germline CDR1 and CDR2: SGHTA and FQGNSA. The CDR3 contains 15 residues.

The chain joins TRBV20-1 to TRBJ2-1; a weak D match, TRBD2 (6 bases). CDR3 length: 11 residues. With 3 bases removed from V and 10 bases from J, the gap between germline ends came to 10 bases. Germline-derived CDR1 and CDR2 are DFQATT and SNEGSKA (reference sequence). As DNA, the CDR3 is TGCAGTGCTAGCGGGAGCACCGAGCAGTTCTTC. It specifies CSASGSTEQFF.

In this sample, this clonotype turned up a few times. The J gene is TRBJ1-2, the V gene TRBV20-1, with D unclear. This CDR3 region has 12 residues. Trimming left V 2 bases short and J 3 bases short, with 7 bases between. Germline CDR1 DFQATT, CDR2 SNEGSKA (reference sequence). DNA of the CDR3: TGCAGTGCTAGACGACCATACTATGGCTACACCTTC. Translating gives CSARRPYYGYTF.

In this sample, this clonotype turned up many times. The chain links TRBV5-1 to TRBJ1-1; 8 bases line up with TRBD1. CDR3 length equals 13 residues. The germline CDR1 and CDR2 sequences are SGHRS and YFSETQ. Unmatched junction bases numbered 3, after V lost 7 bases and J lost 1 base. DNA of the CDR3: TGCGCCAGCGGGACAGGAGAGAACACTGAAGCTTTCTTT. Residues: CASGTGENTEAFF.

This clonotype was found a few times. The rearrangement joins TRBV10-3 to TRBJ1-1; TRBD1 matches 10 bases. Trimming took 2 bases from V and 10 from J; bases not matched to a gene: 7. The CDR3 covers 14 residues. Germline V lookup: CDR1 ENHRY, CDR2 SYGVKD. CDR3 sequence: CAISEGQGVVGAFF. The CDR3 DNA reads as TGTGCCATCAGTGAGGGACAGGGGGTGGTTGGAGCTTTCTTT.

This clonotype has at least ten counts. V gene TRBV28 combines with J gene TRBJ2-5, with TRBD2 matching 8 bases. Germline assignment: CDR1 MDHEN and CDR2 SYDVKM. CDR3 size: 15 residues. The J segment lost 5 bases and the V segment lost 6 bases, leaving 11 bases of the junction unmatched. CDR3 amino acids: CASRRGSAGAETQYF. DNA of the CDR3: TGTGCCAGCAGGCGGGGTTCAGCGGGAGCGGAGACCCAGTACTTC.

This rearrangement joins TRBV19 to TRBJ2-2, with D possibly TRBD1 on 5 matching bases. Trimming removed 3 bases at V and 2 bases at J, with 7 bases between. CDR1 is LNHDA, CDR2 SQIVND, per germline (reference sequence). This CDR3 comprises 14 residues. CDR3 bases: TGTGCCAGTAGTATGACAGTAAACACCGGGGAGCTGTTTTTT. It is translated as CASSMTVNTGELFF.

This clonotype has more than one count but fewer than ten. The chain employs TRBV6-1 and TRBJ2-7, with 15 bases lining up with TRBD2. The V and J ends lost 6 bases and 6 bases, in that order; junction bases with no gene match: 15. CDR1 and CDR2 from the germline V gene are MNHNS and SASEGT. The CDR3 has 18 amino acids. The CDR3 reads CASRPGLAGGSPSLEQYF. The CDR3, as DNA: TGTGCCAGCAGACCGGGACTAGCGGGAGGTTCACCCTCTCTCGAGCAGTACTTC.

The V and J genes are TRBV5-1 and TRBJ2-7, with D possibly being TRBD1 (6 bases). The germline V and J ends were trimmed by 4 bases and 2 bases, with 16 bases remaining between them. Germline CDR1 SGHRS, CDR2 YFSETQ. The CDR3 covers 15 residues. For the CDR3, the DNA is TGCGCCAGCAGCATTACACAGGGTAGGGCCTACGAGCAGTACTTC. It codes for CASSITQGRAYEQYF.

The chain uses TRBV19 and TRBJ1-1; tentative D call: TRBD1 (6 bases). The CDR3 extends over 13 amino acids. Per the germline V gene, CDR1 is LNHDA and CDR2 is SQIVND (reference sequence). Between the trimmed V and J ends, which lost 10 bases and 5 bases, there was a span of 17 bases. This CDR3 is CATSTGRSTEAFF. The CDR3 nucleotides read TGTGCCACTTCCACAGGGCGAAGTACTGAAGCTTTCTTT.

The chain joins TRBV19 to TRBJ1-1; 8 bases align to TRBD1. The CDR3 contains 14 residues. Germline values: CDR1 LNHDA, CDR2 SQIVND (reference sequence). V lost 3 bases to trimming and J lost 4 bases; unmatched junction nucleotides: 4. The CDR3 DNA sequence: TGTGCCAGTAGTATCGGGACAGGATTCACTGAAGCTTTCTTT. Translating it yields CASSIGTGFTEAFF.

The chain couples TRBV19 to TRBJ2-4, with D possibly being TRBD1 or TRBD2 (5 bases each). Germline CDR1 is LNHDA and CDR2 is SQIVND (reference sequence). With 4 bases removed from V and 0 bases from J, the gap between germline ends came to 13 bases. This CDR3 comprises 16 residues. The CDR3 spells CASSSRDVLAKNIQYF. The CDR3 DNA sequence: TGTGCCAGTAGTAGCCGGGACGTATTAGCCAAAAACATTCAGTACTTC.

This clonotype has ten or more counts. The chain couples TRBV12-3 or TRBV12-4 to TRBJ1-1; 7 bases map to TRBD1. V was clipped by 6 bases and J by 1 base; unmatched bases: 5. This CDR3 spans 14 amino acids. CDR3 amino acids: CASSTGTANTEAFF. The CDR3 nucleotides read TGTGCCAGCAGCACCGGGACAGCGAACACTGAAGCTTTCTTT.

This clonotype was observed many times. The rearrangement joins TRBV6-5 to TRBJ1-1; no reliable D call. Germline CDR1 and CDR2: MNHEY and SVGAGI. The CDR3 runs 16 residues. The V gene lost 2 bases and the J gene lost 4 bases, with 17 bases spanning the gap. The DNA of the CDR3 is TGTGCCAGCAGTTACAACCAGCGGAGGCCGATCACTGAAGCTTTCTTT. It encodes CASSYNQRRPITEAFF.

Notes on this clonotype: This may be a read error, as it is one base from a much larger clone. V is TRBV30 and J is TRBJ2-5; 10 bases fit TRBD2. CDR3 length equals 16 residues. V lost 0 bases to trimming and J lost 7 bases; unmatched junction nucleotides: 11. The germline gives CDR1 GTSNPN, CDR2 SVGIG (reference sequence). CDR3 sequence reads: CAWSVGPAGGRGTQYF. The CDR3 nucleotides read TGTGCCTGGAGTGTAGGCCCAGCGGGAGGGCGGGGGACCCAGTACTTC.

The rearrangement joins TRBV29-1 to TRBJ2-7; a weak D match, TRBD1 (6 bases). V was cut by 5 bases and J by 6 bases, with 14 bases left in between. The CDR3 sequence is 12 residues long. Germline CDR1 SQVTM, CDR2 ANQGSEA. CDR3 residues: CSVLQGTSEQYF. In DNA form, the CDR3 reads TGCAGCGTTTTACAGGGTACCTCCGAGCAGTACTTC.

This clonotype showed up many times. CDR3 coding DNA: TGTGCCAGCAGCTCAAGACTGGACTCCTATAATTCACCCCTCCACTTT. Encoded protein: CASSSRLDSYNSPLHF. V usage is TRBV7-9 and J usage is TRBJ1-6, with D hard to call. The germline V and J ends were trimmed by 4 bases and 0 bases, with 10 bases remaining between them. Germline lookup yields CDR1 SEHNR and CDR2 FQNEAQ (reference sequence). The CDR3 extends over 16 amino acids.

The chain has TRBV3-1 and TRBJ2-2; 8 positions match TRBD1. The CDR3 runs to 18 residues. The J segment lost 2 bases and the V segment lost 4 bases, leaving 12 bases of the junction unmatched. Germline V CDR1 and CDR2: LGHDT, YNNKEL (reference sequence). CDR3 nucleotides: TGTGCCAGCAGCCCCCTACTCGAGACAGGGGTCAACACCGGGGAGCTGTTTTTT. It is translated as CASSPLLETGVNTGELFF.